Listed below are T cell receptor beta chains from one sample, sequenced in a study of cytomegalovirus exposure and HLA in healthy donors. The repertoire was sequenced with immunoSEQ multiplex PCR; TCRdb's copy has only in-frame clones and lacks some. This sample has 82,000 or so clones, with 85% to 95% found just once. Sequencing was carried out using PBMCs. The origin of the receptors is a woman aged 18-29 years in good health and CMV-seronegative. The CDR3 runs from the conserved cysteine through the conserved F or W. The order of the fields is J gene, D gene, CDR3 length, V gene, clone size, CDR3 DNA, CDR3 protein. A D gene is named only where the DNA matches it firmly. The size of a clone is reported for some rows only, either as once, few or many, or as a class for expanded clones.

TRBJ1-1 | - | 16 | TRBV7-2 | once | TGTGCCAGCAGCTTAGTTGGCCTGGGGGCAAACACTGAAGCTTTCTTT | CASSLVGLGANTEAFF
TRBJ2-3 | TRBD1 | 17 | TRBV7-9 | - | TGTGCCAGCAGCTTGGGGGACAGGGGGCATGTCACAGATACGCAGTATTTT | CASSLGDRGHVTDTQYF
TRBJ1-2 | TRBD1 | 15 | TRBV7-6 | once | TGTGCCAGCAGCGAATCTGGACAGGGGGCCTGGGGCTACACCTTC | CASSESGQGAWGYTF
TRBJ2-7 | TRBD2 | 17 | TRBV5-6 | once | TGTGCCAGCAGCTGGAAGGGACTAGCGGGAACCTCCTACGAGCAGTACTTC | CASSWKGLAGTSYEQYF
TRBJ1-5 | - | 16 | TRBV19 | - | TGTGCCAGTATGAAAAAGCCAAGTACAGGGCATCAGCCCCAGCATTTT | CASMKKPSTGHQPQHF
TRBJ1-2 | - | 18 | TRBV4-1 | - | TGCGCCAGCAGCCAAGGTGCCCCTCCTGGGCAGGGAAACTATGGCTACACCTTC | CASSQGAPPGQGNYGYTF
TRBJ2-1 | - | 15 | TRBV4-3 | - | TGCGCCAGCAGCCAAGTAGAACAGCTCTACAATGAGCAGTTCTTC | CASSQVEQLYNEQFF
TRBJ2-7 | - | 17 | TRBV7-2 | - | TGTGCCAGCAGCTTACATCAGGGTCCCTTAAGCTCCTACGAGCAGTACTTC | CASSLHQGPLSSYEQYF
TRBJ2-1 | - | 15 | TRBV7-9 | once | TGTGCCAGCAGCTTAGTGGCGGGACCCACAAATGAGCAGTTCTTC | CASSLVAGPTNEQFF
TRBJ2-7 | TRBD1 | 15 | TRBV7-2 | - | TGTGCCAGCAGCTCCAGACAGGGCGCCGCCTACGAGCAGTACTTC | CASSSRQGAAYEQYF
TRBJ2-2 | TRBD2 | 16 | TRBV5-1 | - | TGCGCCAGCAACGACTCGGGGGGGCTGAAAGCCGGGGAGCTGTTTTTT | CASNDSGGLKAGELFF
TRBJ1-5 | TRBD1 | 17 | TRBV19 | - | TGTGCCAGTAGTATGGGTTGGGACAGGGGGCCCAGACAGCCCCAGCATTTT | CASSMGWDRGPRQPQHF
TRBJ2-3 | TRBD2 | 15 | TRBV5-1 | - | TGCGCCAGCAGCTTGGAACTAGCGGGCACAGATACGCAGTATTTT | CASSLELAGTDTQYF
TRBJ2-3 | TRBD2 | 15 | TRBV4-1 | - | TGCGCCAGCAGTCTAGCGGGGGGGCGGACAGATACGCAGTATTTT | CASSLAGGRTDTQYF
TRBJ2-5 | TRBD2 | 11 | TRBV11-2 | - | TGTGCCAGCAGCTTAGGGGGGGGCCAGTACTTC | CASSLGGGQYF
TRBJ1-1 | TRBD1 | 15 | TRBV18 | - | TGTGCCAGCTCAAGGACAGGGGGCGGGAGCACTGAAGCTTTCTTT | CASSRTGGGSTEAFF
TRBJ2-4 | TRBD2 | 14 | TRBV5-1 | - | TGCGCCAGCAGCTTGGATAGCGGGGGTGGCATTCAGTACTTC | CASSLDSGGGIQYF
TRBJ2-3 | TRBD2 | 15 | TRBV7-9 | - | TGTGCCAGCAGCTTAACTAGCGGGAGCACAGATACGCAGTATTTT | CASSLTSGSTDTQYF